Listed below are T cell receptor beta chains from one sample, sequenced in a study of cytomegalovirus exposure and HLA in healthy donors. The data were produced by immunoSEQ multiplex PCR, yet TCRdb's version contains in-frame clones alone and is incomplete. The sample includes around 150,000 clones, 83% of them seen just once. Material for sequencing was PBMCs. The receptors stem from a man aged 40-49 years in good health and CMV-seronegative. Each CDR3 is given with its conserved first and last residue. A D gene is named only where the DNA matches it firmly. Clone size, where shown, is once, few, many, or a class for clones that have expanded.

J | size | V | D | DNA | CDR3
TRBJ2-1 | . | TRBV6-6 | TRBD2 | TGTGCCAGCAGTCCGGGACTAGCGGGAGCGAATGAGCAGTTCTTC | CASSPGLAGANEQFF
TRBJ2-7 | . | TRBV15 | . | TGTGCCACCAGCAGAGCAAGAAGGGGCGAGCAGTACTTC | CATSRARRGEQYF
TRBJ2-4 | . | TRBV4-1 | TRBD1 | TGCGCCAGCAGCCAAGGGGGGACAGCACGCGCTCAGTACTTC | CASSQGGTARAQYF
TRBJ2-7 | . | TRBV19 | . | TGTGCCAGTACCGGGAGAGGGTTTCCCTACGAGCAGTACTTC | CASTGRGFPYEQYF
TRBJ2-6 | . | TRBV7-2 | TRBD2 | TGTGCCAGCACCAGCGGGGGTTCTTCCGGGGCCAACGTCCTGACTTTC | CASTSGGSSGANVLTF
TRBJ2-2 | . | TRBV15 | TRBD1 | TGTGCCACCAGCAGAGGGGACAGGGATTTAACCGGGGAGCTGTTTTTT | CATSRGDRDLTGELFF
TRBJ2-7 | . | TRBV9 | . | TGTGCCAGCAGCGCCTCGGGACAACCGAGCTCCTACGAGCAGTACTTC | CASSASGQPSSYEQYF
TRBJ2-5 | . | TRBV7-2 | TRBD2 | TGTGCCAGCAGCTTAAGGCGGGGGGGAGAGACCCAGTACTTC | CASSLRRGGETQYF
TRBJ2-2 | . | TRBV18 | TRBD1 | TGTGCCAGCTCACCGGACCAGGGGGCCTTGGTCACCGGGGAGCTGTTTTTT | CASSPDQGALVTGELFF
TRBJ2-7 | . | TRBV4-3 | TRBD1 | TGCGCCAGCAGCCAAGATGGCGACAGGGATTCCTACGAGCAGTACTTC | CASSQDGDRDSYEQYF
TRBJ1-5 | once | TRBV7-9 | . | TGTGCCAGCAGCTTACCAGGGGGCAATCAGCCCCAGCATTTT | CASSLPGGNQPQHF
TRBJ1-3 | . | TRBV5-8 | TRBD1 | TGTGCCAGCAGCACGGACAGGGCTAATGGAAACACCATATATTTT | CASSTDRANGNTIYF
TRBJ2-5 | . | TRBV18 | TRBD2 | TGTGCCAGCTCACTGTCGACTAGCGGGAGTGGAGAGACCCAGTACTTC | CASSLSTSGSGETQYF
TRBJ2-1 | . | TRBV6-5 | TRBD2 | TGTGCCAGCACCGAGGGGACTAGCGCTTTCTATGAGCAGTTCTTC | CASTEGTSAFYEQFF
TRBJ1-1 | . | TRBV20-1 | . | TGCAGTGCTAGATCTTACACTGAAGCTTTCTTT | CSARSYTEAFF
TRBJ2-4 | . | TRBV7-9 | . | TGTGCCAGCACCGCCGGCACCGGGGTCAAAAACATTCAGTACTTC | CASTAGTGVKNIQYF
TRBJ2-2 | . | TRBV5-4 | TRBD1 | TGTGCCAGCAGCCGGGGACAGGGGTTGGCTGGGGAGCTGTTTTTT | CASSRGQGLAGELFF
TRBJ2-5 | . | TRBV7-3 | TRBD2 | TGTGCCAGCAGCTTAGCGGGAGGACAAGAGACCCAGTACTTC | CASSLAGGQETQYF
TRBJ1-1 | . | TRBV9 | . | TGTGCCAGCAGCGTAGAATCAGGCAGGGGTCGGAACACTGAAGCTTTCTTT | CASSVESGRGRNTEAFF
TRBJ2-5 | . | TRBV7-3 | TRBD1 | TGTGCCAGCAGCTTAAATCCTTCAAACAGGGGAAAGGGGGAGACCCAGTACTTC | CASSLNPSNRGKGETQYF
TRBJ2-7 | . | TRBV7-2 | . | TGTGCCAGCAGCTTAGGTGGGGGGGCGAACCTGAACGAGCAGTACTTC | CASSLGGGANLNEQYF
TRBJ1-2 | . | TRBV9 | TRBD1 | TGTGCCAGCAGCGTAGACTCAGGGGGCTATGGCTACACCTTC | CASSVDSGGYGYTF
TRBJ2-3 | . | TRBV4-1 | TRBD1 | TGCGCCAGCAGCCATCAGTCTGGGCGGACAGGGGAGGTAGATACGCAGTATTTT | CASSHQSGRTGEVDTQYF
TRBJ1-4 | . | TRBV11-2 | TRBD1 | TGTGCCAGCAGCTTGACAGGGGGCAGGGAAAAACTGTTTTTT | CASSLTGGREKLFF
TRBJ1-3 | . | TRBV7-2 | TRBD1 | TGTGCCAGCAGCTTAGCCCCTACAGGGGGCGGTGGAAACACCATATATTTT | CASSLAPTGGGGNTIYF
TRBJ1-6 | . | TRBV4-3 | TRBD1 | TGCGCCAGCAGCCAAGATCCCAGGGGGCATTCACCCCTCCACTTT | CASSQDPRGHSPLHF
TRBJ2-5 | . | TRBV29-1 | . | TGCAGCGTTCTTAGCGAACAAGAGACCCAGTACTTC | CSVLSEQETQYF
TRBJ2-3 | . | TRBV7-2 | TRBD2 | TGTGCCAGCAGCTTCCAGCGGGGGAGCACAGATACGCAGTATTTT | CASSFQRGSTDTQYF
TRBJ2-5 | . | TRBV5-1 | . | TGCGCCAGCAGCTTAGGACAGGAGACTAGTCCCCAGTACTTC | CASSLGQETSPQYF
TRBJ2-5 | . | TRBV4-3 | TRBD1 | TGCGCCAGCAGCCGGGGACAGGGGCGGTATGGCGGAGAGACCCAGTACTTC | CASSRGQGRYGGETQYF
TRBJ2-1 | . | TRBV29-1 | TRBD2 | TGCAGCGCCAGCACTAGCGGGGGTAACAATGAGCAGTTCTTC | CSASTSGGNNEQFF
TRBJ2-5 | . | TRBV7-2 | TRBD2 | TGTGCCAGCAGCCCCGGAGGGGCGGGAGCAGAGACCCAGTACTTC | CASSPGGAGAETQYF
TRBJ2-2 | . | TRBV2 | TRBD1 | TGTGCCAGCAACAGGGGGCTGGGTAACACCGGGGAGCTGTTTTTT | CASNRGLGNTGELFF
TRBJ2-1 | . | TRBV11-3 | . | TGTGCCAGCAGCATAGGAGGGTACAATGAGCAGTTCTTC | CASSIGGYNEQFF
TRBJ2-7 | . | TRBV18 | . | TGTGCCAGCTCAAGCGACGGGTGGGAGCAGTACTTC | CASSSDGWEQYF
TRBJ2-1 | . | TRBV4-1 | . | TGCGCCAGCAGCCAAGCAGAGGCGGGATACAATGAGCAGTTCTTC | CASSQAEAGYNEQFF
TRBJ2-6 | . | TRBV14 | . | TGTGCCAGCAGCCAATTCGGGACTGGGGCCAACGTCCTGACTTTC | CASSQFGTGANVLTF
TRBJ1-5 | few | TRBV7-2 | . | TGTGCCAGCAGCCTATGGACAGACAATCAGCCCCAGCATTTT | CASSLWTDNQPQHF
TRBJ1-5 | . | TRBV5-8 | . | TGTGCCAGCAGCTTGGCCGAGGGTCAGCCCCAGCATTTT | CASSLAEGQPQHF
TRBJ2-7 | . | TRBV7-9 | . | TGTGCCAGCAGCCGAAATCCGGACATTAACTCCTACGAGCAGTACTTC | CASSRNPDINSYEQYF
TRBJ2-1 | . | TRBV13 | TRBD2 | TGTGCCAGCAGCCGGCGGGGAGGGAGGGGTGGGAATGAGCAGTTCTTC | CASSRRGGRGGNEQFF
TRBJ2-7 | . | TRBV6-5 | TRBD2 | TGTGCCACCCTAATACGGCGGGGGGTCTACGAGCAGTACTTC | CATLIRRGVYEQYF
TRBJ2-7 | few | TRBV2 | TRBD1 | TGTGCCAGCTGGGACAGCTTCTCCTACGAGCAGTACTTC | CASWDSFSYEQYF
TRBJ1-1 | . | TRBV19 | . | TGTGCCAGTAGTCGTACAGCGAACACTGAAGCTTTCTTT | CASSRTANTEAFF
TRBJ2-3 | . | TRBV5-4 | . | TGTGCCAGCAGCTTTTCGCAGGGACAAGGGGGAGATACGCAGTATTTT | CASSFSQGQGGDTQYF
TRBJ1-6 | . | TRBV6-5 | . | TGTGCCAGCAGTTACGATAGCCTCCCTCGATCACCCCTCCACTTT | CASSYDSLPRSPLHF
TRBJ2-2 | . | TRBV4-3 | TRBD1 | TGCGCCAGCAGCCAACCAGAAGGGACAGGGGGGAGCACCGGGGAGCTGTTTTTT | CASSQPEGTGGSTGELFF
TRBJ1-2 | . | TRBV30 | . | TGTGCCTGGAGTTACGGATTAGCATATGGCTACACCTTC | CAWSYGLAYGYTF
TRBJ2-5 | . | TRBV14 | TRBD2 | TGTGCCAGCAGCCAAGATAGCGGGGGGCAAGAGACCCAGTACTTC | CASSQDSGGQETQYF
TRBJ1-2 | . | TRBV10-3 | . | TGTGCCATCAGTGAGTCGCGGGAAGTTGGTGGCTACACCTTC | CAISESREVGGYTF
TRBJ2-1 | few | TRBV7-6 | TRBD1 | TGTGCCAGCAGTTTAAGACAGGGAAGCTCCTACAATGAGCAGTTCTTC | CASSLRQGSSYNEQFF
TRBJ2-7 | . | TRBV28 | TRBD1 | TGTGCCAGCAGCCCGCGGACAGGGCTAAGGGAGCAGTACTTC | CASSPRTGLREQYF
TRBJ2-6 | . | TRBV4-3 | TRBD2 | TGCGCCAGCAGCCAAGAACCGGGAGGGCAGGTTGGGGCCAACGTCCTGACTTTC | CASSQEPGGQVGANVLTF